The text below deals with one T cell receptor (beta chain). What it binds is unknown. The data belong to a study of naive and memory T cell subsets. Study-wide points: From naive to CM, EM and EMRA, diversity decreased and Gini increased. Especially in CD8 cells, naive repertoires contained a few larger clonotypes, possibly CD45RA-re-expressing memory cells.

The beta constant-region primer was an equimolar mix of two oligonucleotides covering TRBC1 and TRBC2. Four rounds of PCR amplified the ligated cDNA using nested alpha and beta constant-region primers plus SP2. An oligonucleotide with the SP2 primer and a 12-nucleotide UMI was ligated to the cDNA 3' end. TCRdb used MiXCR to reprocess the UMI-ligation and nested PCR reads, holding one entry per CDR3 protein. The sample carries about 90,000 distinct CDR3 sequences, 11% recorded once. The CDR3 loop spans 18 amino acids. Germline V gives CDR1 SGHDT, CDR2 YYEEEE. Germline trimming cut 2 bases from V and 0 bases from J; bases unmatched to any gene: 7. CMV status came from CD4+ IFNgamma after overnight CMV lysate stimulation.

The genes are TRBV5-6 and TRBJ2-6, with 8 bases identical to TRBD1. Sequenced: naive CD4+ T cells from blood. The clonotype comes from a human donor in good health. DNA for the CDR3: TGTGCCAGCAGCTTTCGCTCAGGGGGCCTCTCTGGGGCCAACGTCCTGACTTTC. It is translated as CASSFRSGGLSGANVLTF.